This T cell receptor beta chain was captured by sequencing in a study of shared clonotypes between healthy human individuals. Study summary: The study enrolled a couple of women and a few men aged 18 to 49.

This clone has just one count. Its specificity is unknown. V was trimmed by 3 bases and J by 3 bases, leaving 3 bases between them. Per germline, CDR1 MGHRA and CDR2 YSYEKL. The length of the CDR3 is 12 residues. Naive CD8 cells lacked CD45RO, underwent positive selection for CCR7 and left out terminally differentiated effector memory CD45RA+ cells. General study findings and limits: Lower generation probabilities were found for non-shared clonotypes than for those shared by all four donors. Sorted-subset sequencing, rarefaction showed, was incomplete despite large depth. Naive subsets tended to show greater estimated richness than memory subsets.

Measured with immunoSEQ multiplex PCR; TCRdb has only the in-frame clones, and not every one. The sample lists around 580,000 clones, roughly 98% occurring once. Source material: naive CD8+ T cells sorted from blood. The chain joins TRBV4-1 to TRBJ2-1; D is ambiguous. The sequence came from a young man in good health. Here the CDR3 reads CASSHNYNEQFF. Here the CDR3 DNA reads TGCGCCAGCAGCCACAACTACAATGAGCAGTTCTTC.